This TCR beta chain was documented in a study of T-cell memory formation after mild COVID-19. TCRdb passed the 5' RACE reads through MiXCR, listing each CDR3 protein once. The data contain about 600,000 distinct CDR3 sequences, approximately 21% of them singletons. The CDR3 contains 13 residues when both ends are counted. For this clonotype: This CDR3 is missing its conserved last phenylalanine or tryptophan, likely due to a read error. No DNA is shown, since the ends of the CDR3 on it are uncertain; the CDR3 is the one TCRdb lists.

The V gene is TRBV23-1, the J gene TRBJ2-1; the tabulated D call, TRBD1, remains unverified against the DNA. TRBV23-1 is sorted into the ORF group, with uncertain function. The source material was PBMCs or a T cell subset sorted from them (not recorded which). This receptor was obtained from an adult woman who had mild COVID-19 (a few samples of this study predate the infection). Cell type and time point are not known. The CDR3 protein is CASSQSNRGRAQS.